These T cell receptor beta chains were read from a single sample in a study of T cell responses to AZD1222 COVID-19 vaccine. Clones were read by immunoSEQ multiplex PCR, and TCRdb kept only the in-frame ones, dropping some. The table has roughly 150,000 clones, roughly nine tenths seen once; the top ten hold approximately 1.3%. Material: peripheral blood, obtained 28 days after the second AZD1222 dose. These receptors were taken from an adult who received the AZD1222 COVID-19 vaccine. The CDR3 runs from the conserved cysteine through the conserved F or W. A D gene is named only where the DNA matches it firmly. Size tells how often a clone was seen (once, few, many) or the class of an expanded clone, and some rows leave it out.

D gene,J gene,V gene,clone size,CDR3 DNA,CDR3 protein
.,TRBJ2-2,TRBV19,.,TGTGCCAGTACGGGAATGCGGACCGGGGAGCTGTTTTTT,CASTGMRTGELFF
.,TRBJ2-1,TRBV7-8,.,TGTGCCAGCAGCTTAAGGGGGAGCGGGAATGAGCAGTTCTTC,CASSLRGSGNEQFF
.,TRBJ1-1,TRBV19,.,TGTGCCAGTAGTATACGGCAGGGGTACTTGACTGAAGCTTTCTTT,CASSIRQGYLTEAFF
.,TRBJ2-5,TRBV7-2,.,TGTGCCAGCAGCTTAGTTGGGGCGCAAGAGACCCAGTACTTC,CASSLVGAQETQYF
.,TRBJ2-3,TRBV9,.,TGTGCCAGCAGCGAACAGGGTTGGACAGATACGCAGTATTTT,CASSEQGWTDTQYF
TRBD1,TRBJ1-6,TRBV2,.,TGTGCCAGTACAGGGGGCGCCTCCTATAATTCACCCCTCCACTTT,CASTGGASYNSPLHF
TRBD2,TRBJ2-7,TRBV18,.,TGTGCCAGCTCACCGGATAGCGGGGGAACCTACGAGCAGTACTTC,CASSPDSGGTYEQYF
TRBD1,TRBJ1-1,TRBV15,.,TGTGCCACCAGCAGTTACGGACAGGGTGGGGTCCCGAACACTGAAGCTTTCTTT,CATSSYGQGGVPNTEAFF
.,TRBJ2-7,TRBV27,.,TGTGCCAGCAGTTTGCAGGGATCTTTTTACGAGCAGTACTTC,CASSLQGSFYEQYF
.,TRBJ2-7,TRBV6-1,.,TGTGCCAGCAGTGAACAGGGAATCTCCTACGAGCAGTACTTC,CASSEQGISYEQYF
.,TRBJ2-7,TRBV19,.,TGTGCCAGTAGTATAGAGGGGACCTACGAGCAGTACTTC,CASSIEGTYEQYF
.,TRBJ2-7,TRBV4-2,.,TGTGCCAGCAGCCAGTCGACTCTAGCGGAACAGGGGGAGCAGTACTTC,CASSQSTLAEQGEQYF
TRBD1,TRBJ2-1,TRBV11-3,.,TGTGCCAGCAGCGGGGGCCGGGACAGGCTGAACAATGAGCAGTTCTTC,CASSGGRDRLNNEQFF
.,TRBJ2-1,TRBV7-9,.,TGTGCCAGCAGCTCCTCCAATGAGCAGTTCTTC,CASSSSNEQFF
.,TRBJ2-7,TRBV27,.,TGTGCCAGTTCTCGTTGGGGGGGGCGGTCCTACGAGCAGTACTTC,CASSRWGGRSYEQYF
TRBD2,TRBJ2-3,TRBV7-9,.,TGTGCCAGCAGCCCCTCGGGGGGGGAACTCACAGATACGCAGTATTTT,CASSPSGGELTDTQYF
TRBD2,TRBJ2-1,TRBV4-2,.,TGTGCCAGCAGCCAGGAAACTAGCGACAATGAGCAGTTCTTC,CASSQETSDNEQFF
.,TRBJ2-1,TRBV24-1,.,TGTGCCACCAGTGATGTCGGGGGTTCATACAATGAGCAGTTCTTC,CATSDVGGSYNEQFF
.,TRBJ1-6,TRBV18,.,TGTGCCAGCTCACCTTCGGACGGGAATTCACCCCTCCACTTT,CASSPSDGNSPLHF
.,TRBJ2-7,TRBV3-1/TRBV3-2,.,TGTGCCAGCAGCCAGAGCTACGAGCAGTACTTC,CASSQSYEQYF
.,TRBJ1-3,TRBV19,.,TGTGCCAGTAGTAACCTTGGAGACTCTGGAAACACCATATATTTT,CASSNLGDSGNTIYF
.,TRBJ1-1,TRBV6-5,.,TGTGCCAGCAGTTACTCGGGGGCGTTGGTGAACACTGAAGCTTTCTTT,CASSYSGALVNTEAFF
.,TRBJ2-3,TRBV2,once,TGTGCCAGCAGCCGGGACCCCACAGATACGCAGTATTTT,CASSRDPTDTQYF
TRBD2,TRBJ2-3,TRBV20-1,.,TGCAGTGCTAGTTCACTAGCGGGACTCGTTGGAGATACGCAGTATTTT,CSASSLAGLVGDTQYF
.,TRBJ1-3,TRBV12-5,.,TGTGCTAGTGGTTACGGACGAACCTCTGGAAACACCATATATTTT,CASGYGRTSGNTIYF
.,TRBJ1-4,TRBV27,.,TGTGCCAGCGGCCCCCAGGGGTGGTACGAAAAACTGTTTTTT,CASGPQGWYEKLFF
.,TRBJ1-2,TRBV7-9,.,TGTGCCAGCAGCTTGAGGGGGGGCTACACCTTC,CASSLRGGYTF
.,TRBJ2-7,TRBV19,.,TGTGCCAGTAGTGCGGGCTGGACAGTATCGGAGTACGAGCAGTACTTC,CASSAGWTVSEYEQYF
.,TRBJ2-5,TRBV19,few,TGTGCCAGTAGTATAGGGGGGCTTGGGACCCAGTACTTC,CASSIGGLGTQYF
TRBD1,TRBJ2-5,TRBV19,.,TGTGCCAGTAGGGACAGGGGTATTACAGGAGAGACCCAGTACTTC,CASRDRGITGETQYF
TRBD2,TRBJ2-2,TRBV11-2,.,TGTGCCAGCAGCTTTATCCTAGCGGGGGGGACCGGGGAGCTGTTTTTT,CASSFILAGGTGELFF
.,TRBJ1-1,TRBV27,.,TGTGCCAGCAGTTTAGGGCGTACCCCGAACACTGAAGCTTTCTTT,CASSLGRTPNTEAFF
TRBD1,TRBJ2-7,TRBV5-1,many,TGCGCCAGCAGCCCCGGGACAGGTTCCTACGAGCAGTACTTC,CASSPGTGSYEQYF
TRBD2,TRBJ2-5,TRBV2,.,TGTGCCAGCTGTGAAGAGACGGCGGGGGGCTCGGAGACCCAGTACTTC,CASCEETAGGSETQYF
.,TRBJ1-5,TRBV4-1,.,TGCGCCAGCAGCCAAGATGGGCCTCGGCCCCAGCATTTT,CASSQDGPRPQHF
TRBD1,TRBJ2-2,TRBV7-3,.,TGTGCCAGCAGCCTACAACAGGGGAACGGGGAGCTGTTTTTT,CASSLQQGNGELFF
.,TRBJ2-7,TRBV19,.,TGTGCCAGTAGTACTCAAACTGGGGGGATTTCCTCCAGGTTGTACTTC,CASSTQTGGISSRLYF
TRBD1,TRBJ1-6,TRBV7-6,.,TGTGCCAGCAGCTCCACCGGGACAGGGGTTGGGGCTTCACCCCTCCACTTT,CASSSTGTGVGASPLHF
.,TRBJ1-4,TRBV4-3,.,TGCGCCAGCAGCTCGACCACAGGGACTGGAGTAAAACTGTTTTTT,CASSSTTGTGVKLFF